The subject of this entry is one TCR beta chain. The antigen remains unidentified. The data are from a study of cytomegalovirus exposure and HLA in healthy donors. Germline V gene lookup returns CDR1 KGHSH and CDR2 LQKENI. V lost 1 base, J lost 6 bases, and 3 bases stayed unmatched. The CDR3 contains 16 residues. Study-wide results and caveats: Immune exposure information available was restricted to CMV serostatus. Among CMV-associated TCR beta chains, most appeared HLA-restricted in a later analysis. Some V segments, TRBV6-2 and TRBV6-3 among them, were indistinguishable and were therefore excluded.

The PCR used 60 Vbeta and 13 Jbeta primers. The repertoire was sequenced with immunoSEQ multiplex PCR; TCRdb's copy has only in-frame clones and lacks some. The data contain 73,000 or so clones, 81% of them singletons. The chain has TRBV18 and TRBJ2-1, with 13 bases matching TRBD2. The sample was PBMCs. The receptor's source is a human donor in good health. The CDR3 nucleotides read TGTGCCAGCTCACCACGACTAGCGGGGGGACTCAATGAGCAGTTCTTC. This encodes CASSPRLAGGLNEQFF.